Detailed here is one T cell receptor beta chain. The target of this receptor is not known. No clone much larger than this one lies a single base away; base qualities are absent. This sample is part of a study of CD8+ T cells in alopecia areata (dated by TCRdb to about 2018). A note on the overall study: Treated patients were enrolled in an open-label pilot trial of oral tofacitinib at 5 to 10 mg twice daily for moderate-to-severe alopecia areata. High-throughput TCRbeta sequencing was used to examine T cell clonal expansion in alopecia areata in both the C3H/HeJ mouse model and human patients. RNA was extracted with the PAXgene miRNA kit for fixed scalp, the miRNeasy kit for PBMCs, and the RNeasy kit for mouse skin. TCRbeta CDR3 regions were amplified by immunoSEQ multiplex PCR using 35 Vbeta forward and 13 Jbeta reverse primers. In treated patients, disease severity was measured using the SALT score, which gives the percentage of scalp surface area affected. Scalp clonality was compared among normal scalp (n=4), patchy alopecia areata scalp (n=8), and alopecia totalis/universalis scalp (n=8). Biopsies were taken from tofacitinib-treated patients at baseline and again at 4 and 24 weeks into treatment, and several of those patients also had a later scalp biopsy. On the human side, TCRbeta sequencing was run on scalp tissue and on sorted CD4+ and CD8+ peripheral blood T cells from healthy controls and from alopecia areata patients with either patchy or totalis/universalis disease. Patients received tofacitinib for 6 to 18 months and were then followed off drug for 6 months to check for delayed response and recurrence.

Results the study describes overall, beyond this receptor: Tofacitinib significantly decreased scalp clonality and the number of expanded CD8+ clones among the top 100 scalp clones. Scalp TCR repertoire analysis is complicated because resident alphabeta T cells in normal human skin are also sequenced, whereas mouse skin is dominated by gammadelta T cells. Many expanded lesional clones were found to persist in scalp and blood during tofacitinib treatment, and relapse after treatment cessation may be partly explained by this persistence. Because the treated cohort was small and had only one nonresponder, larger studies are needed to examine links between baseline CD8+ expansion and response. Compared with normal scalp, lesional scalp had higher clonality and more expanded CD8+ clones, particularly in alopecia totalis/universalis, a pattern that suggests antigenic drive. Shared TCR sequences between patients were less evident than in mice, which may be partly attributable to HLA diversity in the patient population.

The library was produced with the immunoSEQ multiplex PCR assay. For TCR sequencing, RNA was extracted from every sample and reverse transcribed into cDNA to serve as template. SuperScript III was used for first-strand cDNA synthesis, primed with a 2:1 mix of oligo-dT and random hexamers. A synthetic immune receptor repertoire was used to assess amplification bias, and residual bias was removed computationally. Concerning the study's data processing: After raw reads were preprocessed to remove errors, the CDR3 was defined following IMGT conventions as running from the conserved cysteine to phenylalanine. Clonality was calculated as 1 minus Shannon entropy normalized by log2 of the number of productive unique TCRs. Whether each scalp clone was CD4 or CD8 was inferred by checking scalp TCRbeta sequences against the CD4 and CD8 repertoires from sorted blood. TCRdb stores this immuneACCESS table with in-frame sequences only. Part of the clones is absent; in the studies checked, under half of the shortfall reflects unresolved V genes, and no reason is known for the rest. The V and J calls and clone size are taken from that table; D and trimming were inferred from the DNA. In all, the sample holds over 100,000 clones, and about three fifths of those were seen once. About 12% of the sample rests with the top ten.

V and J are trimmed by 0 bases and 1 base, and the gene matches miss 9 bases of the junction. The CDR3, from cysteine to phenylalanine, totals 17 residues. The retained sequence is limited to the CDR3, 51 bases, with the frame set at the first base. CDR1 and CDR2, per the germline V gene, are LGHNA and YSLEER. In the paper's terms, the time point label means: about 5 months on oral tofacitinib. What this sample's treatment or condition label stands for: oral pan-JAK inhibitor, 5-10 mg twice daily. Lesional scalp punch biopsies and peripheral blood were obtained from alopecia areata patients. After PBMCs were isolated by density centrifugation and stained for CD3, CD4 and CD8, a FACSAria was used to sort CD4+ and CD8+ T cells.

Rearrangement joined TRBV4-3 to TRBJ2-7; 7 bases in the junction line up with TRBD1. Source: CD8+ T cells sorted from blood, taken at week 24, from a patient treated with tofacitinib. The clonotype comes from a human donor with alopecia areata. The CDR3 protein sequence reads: CASSQEFGAGGSYEQYF. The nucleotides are TGCGCCAGCAGCCAAGAATTTGGGGCAGGGGGATCCTACGAGCAGTACTTC.